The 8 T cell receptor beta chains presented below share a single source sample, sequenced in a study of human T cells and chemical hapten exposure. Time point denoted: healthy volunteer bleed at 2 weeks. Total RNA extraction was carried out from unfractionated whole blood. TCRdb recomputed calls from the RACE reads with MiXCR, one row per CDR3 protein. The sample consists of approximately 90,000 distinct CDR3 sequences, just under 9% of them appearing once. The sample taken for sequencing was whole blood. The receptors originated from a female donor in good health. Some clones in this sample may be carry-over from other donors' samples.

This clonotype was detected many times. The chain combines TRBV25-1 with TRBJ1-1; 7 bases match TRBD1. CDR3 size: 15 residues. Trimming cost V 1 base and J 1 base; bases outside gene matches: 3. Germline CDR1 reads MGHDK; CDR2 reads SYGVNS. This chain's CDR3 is CASSESDRENTEAFF. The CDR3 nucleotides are TGTGCCAGCAGTGAATCCGACAGGGAGAACACTGAAGCTTTCTTT.

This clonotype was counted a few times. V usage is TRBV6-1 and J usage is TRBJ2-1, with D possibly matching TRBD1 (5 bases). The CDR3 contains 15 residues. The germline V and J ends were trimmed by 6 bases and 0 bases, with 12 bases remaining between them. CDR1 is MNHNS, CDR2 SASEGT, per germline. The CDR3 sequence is CASRDTIISYNEQFF. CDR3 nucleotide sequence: TGTGCCAGCAGGGACACCATCATCTCCTACAATGAGCAGTTCTTC.

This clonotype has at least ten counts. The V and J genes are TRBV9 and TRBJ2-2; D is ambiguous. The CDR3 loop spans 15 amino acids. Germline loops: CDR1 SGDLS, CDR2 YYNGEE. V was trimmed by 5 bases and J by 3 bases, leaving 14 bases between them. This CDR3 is CASRGRAEHTGELFF. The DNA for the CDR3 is TGTGCCAGCAGAGGCCGCGCGGAGCACACCGGGGAGCTGTTTTTT.

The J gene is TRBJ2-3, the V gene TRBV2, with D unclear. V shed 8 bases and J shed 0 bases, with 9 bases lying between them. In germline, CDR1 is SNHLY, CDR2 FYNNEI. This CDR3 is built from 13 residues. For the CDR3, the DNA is TGTGCCAGCGTACTTCGGAGCACAGATACGCAGTATTTT. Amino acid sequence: CASVLRSTDTQYF.

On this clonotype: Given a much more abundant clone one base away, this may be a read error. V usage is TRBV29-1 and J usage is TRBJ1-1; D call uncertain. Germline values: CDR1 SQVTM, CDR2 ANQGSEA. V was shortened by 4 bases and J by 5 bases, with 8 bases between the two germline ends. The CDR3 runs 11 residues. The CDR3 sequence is CSVGRGTEAFF. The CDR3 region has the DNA TGCAGCGTTGGCCGGGGTACTGAAGCTTTCTTT. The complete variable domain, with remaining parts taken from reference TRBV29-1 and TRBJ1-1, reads SAVISQKPSRDICQRGTSLTIQCQVDSQVTMMFWYRQQPGQSLTLIATANQGSEATYESGFVIDKFPISRPNLTFSTLTVSNMSPEDSSIYLCSVGRGTEAFFGQGTRLTVV.

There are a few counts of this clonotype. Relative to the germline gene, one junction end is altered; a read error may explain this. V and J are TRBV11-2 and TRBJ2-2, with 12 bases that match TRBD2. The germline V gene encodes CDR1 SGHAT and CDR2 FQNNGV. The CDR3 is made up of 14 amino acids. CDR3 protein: CASTLGLAGRELFF. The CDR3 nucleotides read TGTGCCAGCACCTTAGGACTAGCGGGACGGGAGCTGTTTTTT.

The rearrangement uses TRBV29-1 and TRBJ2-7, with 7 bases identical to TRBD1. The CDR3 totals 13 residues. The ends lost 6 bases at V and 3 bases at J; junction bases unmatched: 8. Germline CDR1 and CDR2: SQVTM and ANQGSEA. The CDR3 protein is CSVTRQGGYEQYF. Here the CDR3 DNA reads TGCAGCGTAACACGACAGGGCGGCTACGAGCAGTACTTC.

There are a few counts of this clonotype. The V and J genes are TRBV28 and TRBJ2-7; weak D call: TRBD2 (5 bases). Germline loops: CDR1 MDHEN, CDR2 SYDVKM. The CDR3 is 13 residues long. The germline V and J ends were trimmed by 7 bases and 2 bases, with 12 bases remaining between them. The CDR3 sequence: CASTIGRAYEQYF. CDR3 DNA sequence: TGTGCCAGCACCATTGGGCGGGCCTACGAGCAGTACTTC.